This T cell receptor (beta chain) was captured in a study of T cell changes during pregnancy in multiple sclerosis. Using immunoSEQ multiplex PCR, the repertoire was profiled, and TCRdb retains in-frame clones only, with some absent. Altogether 55,000 to 95,000 clones are present, roughly nine tenths being singletons, with the ten largest covering around 2.2%. There are 16 residues in the CDR3. Germline CDR1 and CDR2: LNHDA and SQIVND (reference sequence). V shed 5 bases, J shed 0 bases, and the junction held 6 bases outside the gene matches. The TCR was taken from a female donor in good health, enrolled as a control in a pregnancy study. Sample: peripheral blood, taken in the second trimester of pregnancy. The J gene is TRBJ1-1, the V gene TRBV19; 10 bases match TRBD1. The CDR3, as DNA: TGTGCCAGTAGTCCCCGGGACAGGGGAATGAACACTGAAGCTTTCTTT. Translating gives CASSPRDRGMNTEAFF.